These 8 T cell receptor beta chains share one sample of origin, sequenced in a study of T-cell reconstitution after alpha-beta-depleted transplantation in children. Researchers prepared the TCRbeta library using unique molecular identifiers, the study reports. TCRdb re-called the PCR reads with MiXCR, one entry per CDR3 protein. This sample has about 610,000 distinct CDR3 sequences, with roughly a quarter found just once. The sample was PBMCs, taken before TCRalphabeta/CD19-depleted stem cell transplant. These receptors all stem from a boy under three years old with Wiskott-Aldrich syndrome, due to receive a stem cell transplant.

The chain is built from TRBV4-2 and TRBJ2-1; D may be TRBD2 (7 bases). This CDR3 region has 16 residues. The germline V and J ends were trimmed by 1 base and 3 bases, with 13 bases remaining between them. CDR1 and CDR2 from the germline V gene are LGHNA and YNFKEQ. CDR3 DNA sequence: TGTGCCAGCAGCCAAGCAGCGGGGACATTCTACAATGAGCAGTTCTTC. Protein product: CASSQAAGTFYNEQFF.

This clonotype was seen a handful of times. At one of its ends the junction is not consistent with the germline gene, which may arise from a read error. The rearrangement links TRBV20-1 to TRBJ2-5; 10 bases align to TRBD2. The CDR3 has 14 amino acids. Germline lookup yields CDR1 DFQATT and CDR2 SNEGSKA (reference sequence). DNA of the CDR3: TGTTCTGCAGACGGACTAGCGGTCCAAGAGACCCAGTACTTC. Protein sequence: CSADGLAVQETQYF.

In this sample, this clonotype turned up a few times. The chain recombines TRBV5-1 with TRBJ1-5; TRBD1 might be the D (6 bases). This CDR3 contains 15 residues. Germline V gene data show CDR1 as SGHRS and CDR2 as YFSETQ. Trimming left V 5 bases short and J 5 bases short, with 17 bases between. In nucleotides, the CDR3 is TGCGCCAGCAGAGAGACCGGGACATATCATCAGCCCCAGCATTTT. It codes for CASRETGTYHQPQHF.

The chain uses TRBV20-1 and TRBJ2-2; tentative D call: TRBD1 (5 bases). Trimming took 3 bases from V and 1 from J, leaving 9 bases between them. CDR1 and CDR2 from the germline V gene are DFQATT and SNEGSKA (reference sequence). The CDR3 is 14 residues long. The CDR3 DNA reads as TGCAGTGCTAGTTTCCAGGGGAACACCGGGGAGCTGTTTTTT. Translating it yields CSASFQGNTGELFF.

This clonotype turned up a few times. This sequence joins TRBV10-3 and TRBJ2-5; TRBD2 is a possible D gene (5 bases). CDR3 size: 15 residues. The V end lost 10 bases, the J end lost 4 bases, and 22 bases lay between the germline ends. CDR1 ENHRY and CDR2 SYGVKD come from the germline V gene. The CDR3 region is CATSHLVGEIETQYF. The CDR3 region has the DNA TGTGCCACCTCTCATCTGGTCGGGGAAATAGAGACCCAGTACTTC.

This clonotype was found a few times. This sequence joins TRBV29-1 and TRBJ2-4; TRBD2 is a possible D gene (6 bases). From germline, CDR1 is SQVTM and CDR2 ANQGSEA. The CDR3 is 13 amino acids. With 4 bases removed from V and 7 bases from J, the gap between germline ends came to 14 bases. The CDR3 DNA is TGCAGCGTTGGCTCCGTTGGAGGGAACATTCAGTACTTC. It codes for CSVGSVGGNIQYF.

The chain recombines TRBV27 with TRBJ2-3, with D possibly called TRBD1 or TRBD2 (5 bases each). CDR1 and CDR2 (germline): MNHEY, SMNVEV (reference sequence). This CDR3 contains 17 residues. V gave up 3 bases and J gave up 0 bases, with 16 bases separating them. The CDR3 spells CASSLRGRRLSTDTQYF. DNA for the CDR3: TGTGCCAGCAGTTTGAGGGGCCGAAGATTAAGCACAGATACGCAGTATTTT.

Note on this clonotype: Compared with germline, one end of the junction differs, possibly owing to a read error. This chain uses TRBV18 with TRBJ2-5, with D unresolved. The CDR3 totals 13 residues. Germline V gene sequence: CDR1 KGHSH, CDR2 LQKENI. The DNA of the CDR3 is TGCGCCAGCAGCCCGAGACATCAAGAGACCCAGTACTTC. Amino acids: CASSPRHQETQYF. Full variable domain (remainder filled in from reference TRBV18 and TRBJ2-5): NAGVMQNPRHLVRRRGQEARLRCSPMKGHSHVYWYRQLPEEGLKFMVYLQKENIIDESGMPKERFSAEFPKEGPSILRIQQVVRGDSAAYFCASSPRHQETQYFGPGTRLLVL.